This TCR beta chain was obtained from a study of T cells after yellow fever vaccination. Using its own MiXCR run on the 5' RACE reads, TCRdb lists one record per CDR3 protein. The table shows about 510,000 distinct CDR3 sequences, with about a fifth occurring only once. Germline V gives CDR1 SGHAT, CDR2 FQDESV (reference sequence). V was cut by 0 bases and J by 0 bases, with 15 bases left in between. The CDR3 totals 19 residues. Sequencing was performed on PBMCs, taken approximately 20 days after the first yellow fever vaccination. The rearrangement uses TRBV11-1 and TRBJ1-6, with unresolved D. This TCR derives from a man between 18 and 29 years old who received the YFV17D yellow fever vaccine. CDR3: CASSLAAGGGSSYNSPLHF. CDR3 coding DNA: TGTGCCAGCAGCTTAGCCGCGGGCGGCGGGAGCTCCTATAATTCACCCCTCCACTTT.